Detailed here is one T cell receptor beta chain. In the original processing: Using reference gene primer amplification, nucleated cell counts were estimated. TCRdb's copy holds only in-frame clones and misses some; the assay was immunoSEQ multiplex PCR. V, J and clone size are those of that table, while D and trimming were read from the DNA. The repertoire consists of 60,000 to 85,000 clones, with around 90% occurring once and the leading ten covering 3.4%. The data were taken from a study of blood T cell repertoires in COVID-19. As for the study in general: Acute and convalescent COVID-19 samples came from the United States, Italy and Spain. T cells, B-cell-depleted T cells, or PBMCs supplied cDNA or gDNA.

Trimming left V 3 bases short and J 4 bases short, with 16 bases between. CDR3 size: 15 residues. The V gene's germline CDR1 is SGHDT and CDR2 YYEEEE. Enrolled during active infection, Seattle patients were then followed longitudinally. The TCR comes from a woman aged 45 to 65 with COVID-19, enrolled during active disease. This sequence joins TRBV5-6 and TRBJ1-2; D remains unclear. The sequencing sample was made of peripheral blood. CDR3 nucleotide sequence: TGTGCCAGCAGCTCGACACGGATCTTTGGCTATGGCTACACCTTC. This gives the protein CASSSTRIFGYGYTF.